Described below is a single T cell receptor beta chain sequence and its context. Its antigen remains undetermined. Within one base of it there is no much larger clone, and no base qualities were kept. Trimming accounts for 0 bases at V and 5 bases at J, while the number of junction bases matched to no gene is 4. Based on the germline V gene, the CDR1 and CDR2 sequences are SGHRS and YFSETQ. The CDR3 holds 14 amino acids from the cysteine to the phenylalanine. Solely the CDR3 DNA is kept, with 42 bases framed from the first base. This entry belongs to a study of blood T cell repertoires in COVID-19 (TCRdb year 2020). In terms of the full investigation: Samples covering the acute and convalescent phases of COVID-19 were provided by collaborators in the United States, Italy and Spain. A freely available public database, intended as a resource for researchers studying the immune response to SARS-CoV-2, is where the repertoires were released. The sample metadata nearly always contained a de-identified subject ID, COVID-19 status, age in years and sex. HLA class I and class II types, where available, came from metadata supplied by the sample provider rather than from assay-based typing. Subjects who had been exposed to COVID-19, were actively infected with it, or had recovered from it provided the deeply sampled blood TCRbeta repertoires that made up the dataset. The prospective study material was composed of cDNA or gDNA derived from T cells, B-cell-depleted T cells, or PBMCs. The samples were drawn from two sources: the first 160 participants of the ongoing ImmuneRACE study, and over 1,000 subjects contributed by 6 global collaborators. What the authors observed across the whole study: The quantity of clinical and demographic metadata differed by source and by participant and was supplied without curation.

The immunoSEQ Assay, a bias-controlled multiplex PCR, was used to amplify TCRbeta CDR3 regions from genomic DNA. Turning to the authors' computational methods: The number of nucleated cells in each sample was estimated from the amplification of reference gene primers within the assay. To quantify the absolute abundance of each unique TCRbeta CDR3 rearrangement, sequence reads were collapsed and filtered. Productive Simpson clonality was computed per sample as the square root of Simpson's diversity index over productive rearrangements. TCRdb obtained this table from immuneACCESS and retained in-frame rearrangements with V and J assigned. These tables miss some clones; where compared with another copy, unresolved V genes account for less than half of the shortfall, and the remainder is unexplained. That table supplies the V and J calls and clone size; D and trimming were determined from the DNA. This sample gives 350,000 or so clones in total; around 90% of them show up just once. Clones ranked in the top ten supply roughly 4% of the sample.

One collaborating source in Seattle enrolled patients during active infection and followed them longitudinally through the course of disease. Collaborating institutions collected whole blood in K2EDTA tubes following their own protocols. Collaborator samples were shipped for TCRbeta analysis as frozen whole blood, isolated PBMCs, or DNA extracted from either sample type. The TCR sequence derives from a woman aged 60 to 75 with COVID-19, enrolled during active disease. Sequenced: peripheral blood. The chain joins TRBV5-1 to TRBJ1-1, with 7 junctional bases fitting TRBD1. The CDR3 loop reads CASSLAGQWTEAFF. The DNA is as follows: TGCGCCAGCAGCTTGGCGGGACAGTGGACTGAAGCTTTCTTT. Reference TRBV5-1 and TRBJ1-1 proteins supply the regions before and after the CDR3; the full variable domain is: KAGVTQTPRYLIKTRGQQVTLSCSPISGHRSVSWYQQTPGQGLQFLFEYFSETQRNKGNFPGRFSGRQFSNSRSEMNVSTLELGDSALYLCASSLAGQWTEAFFGQGTRLTVV.